This T cell receptor (beta chain) came from a study of blood T cell repertoires in COVID-19 (dated by TCRdb to 2018 to 2020). Regarding the study in general: Samples from collaborators originated in the United States, Italy and Spain and spanned both the acute and convalescent phases of COVID-19. The prospective study material was composed of cDNA or gDNA derived from T cells, B-cell-depleted T cells, or PBMCs. Subjects who had been exposed to COVID-19, were actively infected with it, or had recovered from it provided the deeply sampled blood TCRbeta repertoires that made up the dataset. The repertoires were released in a freely available public database intended as a resource for research on the immune response to SARS-CoV-2. The samples were drawn from two sources: the first 160 participants of the ongoing ImmuneRACE study, and fewer than 1,500 subjects contributed by 6 global collaborators. Nearly every sample came with metadata listing a de-identified subject ID, COVID-19 status, age in years and sex. Where available, HLA class I and class II types were taken from metadata supplied by the sample provider and were not determined by assay-based typing. Broader findings and caveats from the paper: Clinical and demographic metadata were provided uncurated, with the amount varying by source and participant.

In regard to this clone: Its antigen has not been determined. Base qualities are not provided; no much larger clone lies one nucleotide away.

CDR1 and CDR2 are drawn from the germline V gene: KGHSH, LQKENI. Cut back by 5 bases and 1 base, the V and J ends lie 11 bases apart. The CDR3 holds 15 amino acids from the cysteine to the phenylalanine. The sequence is cut down to CDR3 DNA, 45 bases in frame from base 1. The immunoSEQ Assay, a bias-controlled multiplex PCR, was used to amplify TCRbeta CDR3 regions from genomic DNA. On the authors' methods: The number of nucleated cells in each sample was estimated from the amplification of reference gene primers within the assay. Sequence reads were collapsed and filtered to measure the absolute abundance of every unique TCRbeta CDR3 rearrangement. For each sample, productive Simpson clonality was calculated by taking the square root of Simpson's diversity index across productive rearrangements. Drawn from immuneACCESS, this table holds only the in-frame rearrangements with V and J called that TCRdb kept. Clones are partly lost; checked studies trace under half to an unresolved V gene and leave the rest unexplained. The V and J calls and clone size were taken over from that table, and D and trimming were inferred from the DNA. The sample has about 250,000 clones on record, approximately 88% of them singletons. Of the sample, 6.3% falls within the top ten clones.

One collaborating source in Seattle enrolled patients during active infection and followed them longitudinally through the course of disease. The collaborating institutions used their own protocols to collect whole blood in K2EDTA tubes. For TCRbeta analysis, collaborators shipped samples as frozen whole blood, isolated PBMCs, or DNA extracted from either of those sample types. The rearranged chain carries TRBV18 and TRBJ2-2, with a tentative D gene TRBD2 over 6 matching bases. The clonotype was recovered from a woman aged 30 to 39 with COVID-19, enrolled during active disease. The specimen sequenced was peripheral blood. The CDR3 here reads CASSKDSGNTGELFF. The nucleotide sequence reads TGTGCCAGCTCAAAAGATAGCGGGAACACCGGGGAGCTGTTTTTT.